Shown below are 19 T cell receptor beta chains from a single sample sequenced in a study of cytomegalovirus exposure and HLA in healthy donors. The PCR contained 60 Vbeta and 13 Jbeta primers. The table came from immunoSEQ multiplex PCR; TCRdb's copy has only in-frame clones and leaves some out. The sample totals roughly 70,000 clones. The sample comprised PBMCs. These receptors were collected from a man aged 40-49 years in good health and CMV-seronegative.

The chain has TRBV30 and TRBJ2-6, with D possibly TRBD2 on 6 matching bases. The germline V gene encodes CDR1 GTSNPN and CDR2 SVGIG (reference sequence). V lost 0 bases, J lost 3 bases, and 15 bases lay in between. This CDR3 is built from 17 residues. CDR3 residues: CAWSVQSGGGGANVLTF. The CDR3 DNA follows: TGTGCCTGGAGTGTACAGTCCGGGGGTGGTGGGGCCAACGTCCTGACTTTC.

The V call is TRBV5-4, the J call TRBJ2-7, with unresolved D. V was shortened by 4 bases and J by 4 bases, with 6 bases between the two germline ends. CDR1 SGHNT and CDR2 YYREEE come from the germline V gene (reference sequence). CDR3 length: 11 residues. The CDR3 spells CASSIYYEQYF. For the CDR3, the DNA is TGTGCCAGCAGCATATATTACGAGCAGTACTTC.

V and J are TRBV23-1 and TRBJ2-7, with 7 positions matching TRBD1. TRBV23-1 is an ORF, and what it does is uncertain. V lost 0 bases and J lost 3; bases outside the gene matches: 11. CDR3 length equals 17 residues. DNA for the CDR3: TGCGCCAGCAGTCAATCTCCCCGACAGGGTATCTACTACGAGCAGTACTTC. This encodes CASSQSPRQGIYYEQYF.

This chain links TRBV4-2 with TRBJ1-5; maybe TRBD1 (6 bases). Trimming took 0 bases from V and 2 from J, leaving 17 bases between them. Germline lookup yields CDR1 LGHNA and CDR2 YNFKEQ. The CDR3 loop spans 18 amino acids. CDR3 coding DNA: TGTGCCAGCAGCCAAGACCCTGGGGGGGGCTCGGGCAATCAGCCCCAGCATTTT. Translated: CASSQDPGGGSGNQPQHF.

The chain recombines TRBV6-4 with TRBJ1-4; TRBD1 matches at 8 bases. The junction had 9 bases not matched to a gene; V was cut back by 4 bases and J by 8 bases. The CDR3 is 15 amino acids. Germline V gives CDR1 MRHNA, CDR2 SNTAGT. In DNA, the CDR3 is TGTGCCAGCAGTGGCAATGCCGGGACAGGAGAAAAACTGTTTTTT. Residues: CASSGNAGTGEKLFF.

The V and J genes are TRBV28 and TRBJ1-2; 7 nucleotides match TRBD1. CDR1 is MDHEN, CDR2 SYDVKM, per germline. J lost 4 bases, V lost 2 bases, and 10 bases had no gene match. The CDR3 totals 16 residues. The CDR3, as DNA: TGTGCCAGCAGTTTAAACGGGTGGACAGGAGGCTATGGCTACACCTTC. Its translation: CASSLNGWTGGYGYTF.

This chain's CDR3 is CASSPNYRTKSNTEAFF. CDR3 bases: TGTGCCAGCTCACCAAACTACAGGACCAAATCGAACACTGAAGCTTTCTTT. The chain employs TRBV18 and TRBJ1-1, with a possible D match to TRBD1 (5 bases). The V and J ends lost 2 bases and 1 base respectively, with 17 bases between them. This CDR3 spans 17 amino acids. The germline V gene has CDR1 KGHSH and CDR2 LQKENI.

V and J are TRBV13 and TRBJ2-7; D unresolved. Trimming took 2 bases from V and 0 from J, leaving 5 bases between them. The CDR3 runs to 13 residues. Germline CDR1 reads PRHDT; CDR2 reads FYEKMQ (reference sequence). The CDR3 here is CASSLQFSYEQYF. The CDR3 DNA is TGTGCCAGCAGCTTACAGTTCTCCTACGAGCAGTACTTC.

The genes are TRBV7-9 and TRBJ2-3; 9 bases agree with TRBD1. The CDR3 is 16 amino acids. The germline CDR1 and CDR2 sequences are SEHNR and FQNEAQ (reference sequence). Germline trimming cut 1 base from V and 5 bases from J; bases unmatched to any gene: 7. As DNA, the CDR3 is TGTGCCAGCAGCTTAGGGGGGGACAGGGTAAAAGATACGCAGTATTTT. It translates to CASSLGGDRVKDTQYF.

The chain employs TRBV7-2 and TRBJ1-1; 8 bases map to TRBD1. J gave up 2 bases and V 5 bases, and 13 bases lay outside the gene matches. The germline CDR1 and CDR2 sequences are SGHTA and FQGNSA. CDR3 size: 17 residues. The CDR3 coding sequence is TGTGCCAGCAGCGTAAAGAGCAGGGGGCTGGATAACACTGAAGCTTTCTTT. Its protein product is CASSVKSRGLDNTEAFF. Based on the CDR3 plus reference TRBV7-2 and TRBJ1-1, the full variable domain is GAGVSQSPSNKVTEKGKDVELRCDPISGHTALYWYRQSLGQGLEFLIYFQGNSAPDKSGLPSDRFSAERTGGSVSTLTIQRTQQEDSAVYLCASSVKSRGLDNTEAFFGQGTRLTVV.

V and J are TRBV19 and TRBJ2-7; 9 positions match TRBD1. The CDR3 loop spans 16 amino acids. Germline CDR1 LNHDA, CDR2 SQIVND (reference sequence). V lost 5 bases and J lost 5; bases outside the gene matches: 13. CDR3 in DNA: TGTGCCAGTAGTGGACGGGACAGGGCCTTTCGCAACGAGCAGTACTTC. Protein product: CASSGRDRAFRNEQYF.

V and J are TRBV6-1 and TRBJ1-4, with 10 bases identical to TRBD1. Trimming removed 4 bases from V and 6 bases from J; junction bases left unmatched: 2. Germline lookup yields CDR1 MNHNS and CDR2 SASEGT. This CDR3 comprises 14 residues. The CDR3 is CASSVGQGDEKLFF. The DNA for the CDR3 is TGTGCCAGCAGTGTCGGACAGGGGGATGAAAAACTGTTTTTT.

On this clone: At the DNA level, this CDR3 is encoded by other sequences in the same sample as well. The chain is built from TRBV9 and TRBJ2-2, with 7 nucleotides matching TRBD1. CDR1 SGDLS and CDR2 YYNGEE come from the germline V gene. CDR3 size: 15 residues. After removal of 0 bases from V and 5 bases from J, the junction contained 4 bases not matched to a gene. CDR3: CASSVAAGGTGELFF. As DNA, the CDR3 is TGTGCCAGCAGCGTAGCGGCAGGGGGTACCGGGGAGCTGTTTTTT.

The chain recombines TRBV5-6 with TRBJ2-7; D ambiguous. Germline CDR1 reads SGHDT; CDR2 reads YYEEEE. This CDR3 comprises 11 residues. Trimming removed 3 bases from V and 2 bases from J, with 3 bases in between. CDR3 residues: CASSSTYEQYF. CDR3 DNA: TGTGCCAGCAGCTCAACCTACGAGCAGTACTTC.

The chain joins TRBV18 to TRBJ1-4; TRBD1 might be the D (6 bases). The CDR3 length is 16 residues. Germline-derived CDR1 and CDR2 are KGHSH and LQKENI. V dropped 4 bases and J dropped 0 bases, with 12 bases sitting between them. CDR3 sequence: CASSLLDSATNEKLFF. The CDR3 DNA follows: TGTGCCAGCTCACTTCTGGACAGTGCAACTAATGAAAAACTGTTTTTT. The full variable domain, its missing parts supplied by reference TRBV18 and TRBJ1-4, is NAGVMQNPRHLVRRRGQEARLRCSPMKGHSHVYWYRQLPEEGLKFMVYLQKENIIDESGMPKERFSAEFPKEGPSILRIQQVVRGDSAAYFCASSLLDSATNEKLFFGSGTQLSVL.

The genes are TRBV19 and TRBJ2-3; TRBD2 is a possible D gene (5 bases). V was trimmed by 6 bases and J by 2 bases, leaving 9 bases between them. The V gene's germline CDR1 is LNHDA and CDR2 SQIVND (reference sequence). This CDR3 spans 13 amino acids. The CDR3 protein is CASRLGLTDTQYF. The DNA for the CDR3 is TGTGCCAGTAGACTAGGCCTCACAGATACGCAGTATTTT.

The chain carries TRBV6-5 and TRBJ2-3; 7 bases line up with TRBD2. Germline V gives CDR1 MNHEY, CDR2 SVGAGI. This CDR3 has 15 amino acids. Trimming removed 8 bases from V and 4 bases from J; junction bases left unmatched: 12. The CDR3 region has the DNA TGTGCCAGCCGGGGGGTGGAGCGGGCGCCAGATACGCAGTATTTT. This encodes CASRGVERAPDTQYF.

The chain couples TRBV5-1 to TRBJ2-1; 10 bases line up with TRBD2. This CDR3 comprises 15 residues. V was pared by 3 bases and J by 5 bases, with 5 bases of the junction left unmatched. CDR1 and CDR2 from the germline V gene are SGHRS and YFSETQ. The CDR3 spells CASSWTSGSDNEQFF. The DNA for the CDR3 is TGCGCCAGCAGCTGGACTAGCGGTTCCGACAATGAGCAGTTCTTC.

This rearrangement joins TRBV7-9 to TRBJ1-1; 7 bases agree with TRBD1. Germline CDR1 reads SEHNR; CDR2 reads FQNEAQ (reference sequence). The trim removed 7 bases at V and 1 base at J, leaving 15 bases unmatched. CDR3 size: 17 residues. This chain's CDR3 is CASNPPNRDRENTEAFF. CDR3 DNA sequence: TGTGCCAGCAACCCACCAAACCGGGACAGAGAGAACACTGAAGCTTTCTTT.